Below are 13 T cell receptor beta chains sequenced from a single sample in a study of blood T cell repertoires in COVID-19. This table comes from immunoSEQ multiplex PCR, and its TCRdb copy is limited to in-frame clones, with some not included. This sample has tens of thousands of clones, with about nine tenths found just once. Sample: peripheral blood. All receptors come from a human donor in a cohort sampled during active COVID-19.

CDR3 sequence reads: CASSFRQATNEKLFF. The CDR3 DNA is TGTGCCAGCAGCTTCCGACAGGCAACTAATGAAAAACTGTTTTTT. The J gene is TRBJ1-4, the V gene TRBV7-8; a weak D match, TRBD1 (6 bases). V lost 3 bases and J lost 0, with 8 bases in between. This CDR3 is 15 amino acids long. Germline loops: CDR1 SGHVS, CDR2 FQNEAQ.

The chain employs TRBV11-3 and TRBJ2-2; TRBD2 matches 11 bases. The germline CDR1 and CDR2 sequences are SGHNT and YENEEA. The ends lost 3 bases at V and 7 bases at J; junction bases unmatched: 7. The CDR3 covers 16 residues. CDR3 DNA: TGTGCCAGCAGCTTCCTGACTAGCGGGATGGACGGGGAGCTGTTTTTT. The encoded protein is CASSFLTSGMDGELFF.

The CDR3 nucleotides are TGTGCCAGCAGCCTCTTCTCGGGACTAGCGCTTACCGGGGAGCTGTTTTTT. It specifies CASSLFSGLALTGELFF. This chain uses TRBV3-1 (or the pseudogene TRBV3-2) with TRBJ2-2; 10 bases agree with TRBD2. The CDR3 totals 17 residues. CDR1 LGHDT and CDR2 YNNKEL come from the germline V gene (reference sequence). The junction had 10 bases not matched to a gene; V was cut back by 4 bases and J by 5 bases.

The chain couples TRBV7-9 to TRBJ2-5; D perhaps matches TRBD1 (5 bases). The CDR3 is 11 amino acids. Germline V gene data show CDR1 as SEHNR and CDR2 as FQNEAQ (reference sequence). The V gene lost 7 bases and the J gene lost 5 bases, with 8 bases spanning the gap. DNA for the CDR3: TGTGCCAGCAAACAGGAGGAGACCCAGTACTTC. This gives the protein CASKQEETQYF.

The V and J genes are TRBV5-1 and TRBJ2-2; 9 bases fit TRBD1. V was clipped by 4 bases and J by 4 bases; unmatched bases: 2. The CDR3 contains 14 residues. Germline V CDR1 and CDR2: SGHRS, YFSETQ. CDR3: CASSRDRVTGELFF. The CDR3 DNA reads as TGCGCCAGCAGCCGGGACAGGGTCACCGGGGAGCTGTTTTTT.

The rearrangement joins TRBV27 to TRBJ1-1, with no clear D. Germline CDR1 and CDR2: MNHEY and SMNVEV (reference sequence). V dropped 7 bases and J dropped 5 bases, with 8 bases sitting between them. There are 11 residues in the CDR3. Here the CDR3 reads CASMRRTEAFF. DNA for the CDR3: TGTGCCAGCATGAGGCGTACTGAAGCTTTCTTT.

The chain joins TRBV5-1 to TRBJ1-1; 9 bases fit TRBD1. CDR3 length: 15 amino acids. Germline-derived CDR1 and CDR2 are SGHRS and YFSETQ. J gave up 4 bases and V 3 bases, and 7 bases lay outside the gene matches. CDR3 residues: CASSSRDRVGTEAFF. The CDR3 DNA reads TGCGCCAGCAGCTCCCGGGACAGGGTGGGCACTGAAGCTTTCTTT.

CDR3 DNA: TGTGCTAGTGGTTCCGACAGGGGGCTAGAGACCCAGTACTTC. Amino acids: CASGSDRGLETQYF. The J gene is TRBJ2-5, the V gene TRBV12-5; the match to TRBD1 covers 10 bases. The CDR3 extends over 14 amino acids. Germline lookup yields CDR1 LGHNT and CDR2 FRNRAP. V was pared by 4 bases and J by 4 bases, with 3 bases of the junction left unmatched.

V usage is TRBV11-2 and J usage is TRBJ2-3; no clear D gene. Trimming stripped 0 bases from V and 6 bases from J, with 10 bases between. The germline gives CDR1 SGHAT, CDR2 FQNNGV. The CDR3 is 14 amino acids. In DNA, the CDR3 is TGTGCCAGCAGCTTAGATGTGGGCATGGATACGCAGTATTTT. This gives the protein CASSLDVGMDTQYF. Complete variable domain (other parts from reference TRBV11-2 and TRBJ2-3): EAGVAQSPRYKIIEKRQSVAFWCNPISGHATLYWYQQILGQGPKLLIQFQNNGVVDDSQLPKDRFSAERLKGVDSTLKIQPAKLEDSAVYLCASSLDVGMDTQYFGPGTRLTVL.

This clone was seen a single time. The chain joins TRBV6-5 to TRBJ1-1, with D unclear. CDR3 size: 15 residues. The ends were cut back, 2 bases at V and 0 bases at J, with 10 bases in the middle. Germline V gives CDR1 MNHEY, CDR2 SVGAGI. The DNA of the CDR3 is TGTGCCAGCAGTTACCGGCCGGGAATGAACACTGAAGCTTTCTTT. Translating it yields CASSYRPGMNTEAFF.

The rearrangement uses TRBV28 and TRBJ2-5; D perhaps matches TRBD1 (6 bases). V dropped 1 base and J dropped 4 bases, with 10 bases sitting between them. Germline-derived CDR1 and CDR2 are MDHEN and SYDVKM. This CDR3 has 14 amino acids. Here the CDR3 reads CASSLYTGLETQYF. DNA for the CDR3: TGTGCCAGCAGTTTATATACAGGGCTAGAGACCCAGTACTTC. The full variable domain, its missing parts supplied by reference TRBV28 and TRBJ2-5, is DVKVTQSSRYLVKRTGEKVFLECVQDMDHENMFWYRQDPGLGLRLIYFSYDVKMKEKGDIPEGYSVSREKKERFSLILESASTNQTSMYLCASSLYTGLETQYFGPGTRLLVL.

The chain has TRBV6-2 or TRBV6-3 and TRBJ2-5, with 11 bases fitting TRBD2. There are 18 residues in the CDR3. Looked up from germline, CDR1 is MNHEY and CDR2 is SVGEGT. J lost 7 bases, V lost 6 bases, and 19 bases had no gene match. CDR3 loop: CASSHPGLAGGPEATQYF. The CDR3 DNA sequence: TGTGCCAGCAGCCACCCGGGGCTAGCGGGGGGTCCAGAGGCGACCCAGTACTTC.

V and J are TRBV30 and TRBJ2-5, with D possibly being TRBD2 (7 bases). The CDR3 has 14 amino acids. Germline CDR1 reads GTSNPN; CDR2 reads SVGIG (reference sequence). V lost 8 bases, J lost 1 base, and 17 bases lay in between. The CDR3: CAVDGGGFQETQYF. The CDR3, as DNA: TGTGCCGTCGATGGCGGGGGCTTCCAAGAGACCCAGTACTTC.